These 26 T cell receptor beta chains were sequenced from one sample in a study of cytomegalovirus exposure and HLA in healthy donors. A multiplex PCR was run with 60 Vbeta primers and 13 Jbeta primers. Assay: immunoSEQ multiplex PCR; the TCRdb copy retains only in-frame clones and omits some. This table has about 160,000 clones, roughly 80% appearing once. The sequencing input was PBMCs. The receptors were sampled from a male donor in good health and CMV-seropositive.

The chain couples TRBV5-5 to TRBJ2-7; D ambiguous. Trimming pared 4 bases from V and 3 bases from J, leaving 11 bases between. Germline V gene sequence: CDR1 SGHKS, CDR2 YYEKEE (reference sequence). CDR3 size: 13 residues. The DNA of the CDR3 is TGTGCCAGCAGCCCGGCGGTTTTCTACGAGCAGTACTTC. This translates into CASSPAVFYEQYF.

The chain employs TRBV11-2 and TRBJ2-3; D not certain. CDR1 SGHAT and CDR2 FQNNGV come from the germline V gene. The length of the CDR3 is 15 residues. V was clipped by 1 base and J by 8 bases, with 16 bases between them. CDR3 in amino acids: CASSLGADALGTQYF. In nucleotides, the CDR3 is TGTGCCAGCAGCTTAGGGGCTGACGCTCTTGGTACGCAGTATTTT.

This chain connects TRBV5-1 to TRBJ1-1; D ambiguous. This CDR3 is 15 amino acids long. V was pared by 1 base and J by 4 bases, with 14 bases between. Germline V gene lookup returns CDR1 SGHRS and CDR2 YFSETQ. The CDR3 loop is CASSLFEGRSTEAFF. As DNA, the CDR3 is TGCGCCAGCAGCTTGTTTGAGGGTAGGAGCACTGAAGCTTTCTTT.

This chain uses TRBV5-4 with TRBJ1-4; possibly TRBD1 for D (5 bases). The CDR3 has 15 amino acids. Germline assignment: CDR1 SGHNT and CDR2 YYREEE (reference sequence). V lost 2 bases and J 4 bases, leaving 12 bases between the germline ends. CDR3 sequence: CASSFGGDGNEKLFF. CDR3 nucleotide sequence: TGTGCCAGCAGCTTTGGCGGGGACGGTAATGAAAAACTGTTTTTT.

The chain uses TRBV27 and TRBJ2-3, with 10 bases that match TRBD2. CDR3 size: 17 residues. In germline, CDR1 is MNHEY, CDR2 SMNVEV (reference sequence). J was trimmed by 4 bases and V by 4 bases; bases with no gene match: 11. CDR3 sequence reads: CASSYSGSGGASDTQYF. Here the CDR3 DNA reads TGTGCCAGCAGTTACTCTGGAAGCGGGGGGGCGTCAGATACGCAGTATTTT.

The J gene is TRBJ2-7, the V gene TRBV27; TRBD2 aligns across 8 bases. The CDR3 runs to 17 residues. CDR1 and CDR2 from the germline V gene are MNHEY and SMNVEV (reference sequence). The trim removed 4 bases at V and 1 base at J, leaving 12 bases unmatched. The CDR3 coding sequence is TGTGCCAGCAGTTCCCCCTGGACTCTAGCGGGTTCCTACGAGCAGTACTTC. This translates into CASSSPWTLAGSYEQYF.

The chain couples TRBV4-1 to TRBJ2-4, with TRBD1 matching 10 bases. Per germline, CDR1 MGHRA and CDR2 YSYEKL. The CDR3 extends over 14 amino acids. J gave up 8 bases and V 1 base, and 2 bases lay outside the gene matches. CDR3 protein: CASSQGQGADIQYF. The CDR3 DNA reads TGCGCCAGCAGCCAAGGACAGGGGGCTGACATTCAGTACTTC.

V and J are TRBV4-3 and TRBJ1-2, with D maybe TRBD1 (5 bases). The V and J ends lost 1 base and 7 bases respectively, with 10 bases between them. Germline V lookup: CDR1 LGHNA, CDR2 YSLEER. This CDR3 region has 13 residues. The CDR3 nucleotides read TGCGCCAGCAGCCAAGGGGGCGTAGCTGGCTACACCTTC. Protein product: CASSQGGVAGYTF.

The chain joins TRBV5-1 to TRBJ2-7; weak D call: TRBD2 (7 bases). V was cut by 4 bases and J by 6 bases, with 20 bases left in between. CDR1 is SGHRS and CDR2 is YFSETQ in the germline V gene. This CDR3 has 15 residues. CDR3 protein: CASSRSIAGAGEQYF. The CDR3 DNA reads as TGCGCCAGCAGCCGAAGTATCGCGGGGGCGGGCGAGCAGTACTTC. Variable domain in full (rest from reference TRBV5-1 and TRBJ2-7): KAGVTQTPRYLIKTRGQQVTLSCSPISGHRSVSWYQQTPGQGLQFLFEYFSETQRNKGNFPGRFSGRQFSNSRSEMNVSTLELGDSALYLCASSRSIAGAGEQYFGPGTRLTVT.

The J gene is TRBJ2-1, the V gene TRBV5-5; possible D gene TRBD1, 5 bases. The V end was cut by 6 bases, the J end by 5 bases, with 15 bases between. The CDR3 consists of 14 residues. Per germline, CDR1 SGHKS and CDR2 YYEKEE (reference sequence). The CDR3 DNA follows: TGTGCCAGCACCTACTGGACACCTGACAATGAGCAGTTCTTC. It encodes CASTYWTPDNEQFF.

This chain connects TRBV5-1 to TRBJ1-3; 7 nucleotides line up with TRBD1. With 0 bases clipped from V and 3 bases from J, the junction kept 3 bases outside the gene matches. CDR3 length: 15 amino acids. In germline, CDR1 is SGHRS, CDR2 YFSETQ. In nucleotides, the CDR3 is TGCGCCAGCAGCTTGGACAGGGGTGATGGAAACACCATATATTTT. Protein sequence: CASSLDRGDGNTIYF.

The CDR3 protein is CASSGQGLTSNQPQHF. CDR3 in DNA: TGTGCCAGCAGCGGACAGGGGTTAACTAGCAATCAGCCCCAGCATTTT. V and J are TRBV6-6 and TRBJ1-5; 9 nucleotides match TRBD1. V was pared by 6 bases and J by 0 bases, with 6 bases of the junction left unmatched. CDR1 is MNHNY and CDR2 is SVGAGI in the germline V gene (reference sequence). This CDR3 is built from 16 residues.

The J gene is TRBJ2-5, the V gene TRBV6-1; TRBD1 matches 9 bases. The J call is doubtful: the DNA matches TRBJ2-7 better. Germline V gives CDR1 MNHNS, CDR2 SASEGT. The CDR3 length is 15 residues. The CDR3 reads CASSRTGTGRNEQYF. In nucleotides, the CDR3 is TGTGCCAGCAGTCGCACCGGGACAGGGAGGAACGAGCAGTACTTC.

This sequence joins TRBV6-1 and TRBJ2-7, with D possibly being TRBD2 (5 bases). Trimming took off 6 bases at V and 3 bases at J, with 12 bases between the two ends. Germline CDR1 and CDR2: MNHNS and SASEGT. The length of the CDR3 is 13 residues. The DNA of the CDR3 is TGTGCCAGCAGCGCCACCGAGGGCTACGAGCAGTACTTC. It yields the protein CASSATEGYEQYF.

The table lists this clone with a few counts. The CDR3 bases are TGTGCCAGCAGCTTGGCGGGATCCCCCGGGGAGCTGTTTTTT. As protein: CASSLAGSPGELFF. The chain combines TRBV5-4 with TRBJ2-2; maybe TRBD2 (5 bases). The CDR3 consists of 14 residues. V lost 0 bases and J 6 bases, leaving 9 bases between the germline ends. CDR1 and CDR2 from the germline V gene are SGHNT and YYREEE (reference sequence).

The chain carries TRBV5-1 and TRBJ1-2, with a tentative D call TRBD1 (5 bases). The V and J ends lost 2 bases and 4 bases respectively, with 12 bases between them. The CDR3 has 14 amino acids. Germline loops: CDR1 SGHRS, CDR2 YFSETQ. CDR3 protein: CASSFGGEFYGYTF. For the CDR3, the DNA is TGCGCCAGCAGCTTCGGGGGAGAATTCTATGGCTACACCTTC.

V and J are TRBV5-1 and TRBJ2-2; TRBD2 is a possible D gene (5 bases). This CDR3 has 14 amino acids. Per the germline V gene, CDR1 is SGHRS and CDR2 is YFSETQ. Trimming took off 4 bases at V and 6 bases at J, with 13 bases between the two ends. CDR3 region: CASSASRTAGELFF. DNA for the CDR3: TGCGCCAGCAGCGCTAGCAGAACGGCCGGGGAGCTGTTTTTT.

This clone was seen more than once but under ten times. The genes are TRBV28 and TRBJ2-7; 8 bases align to TRBD2. Per germline, CDR1 MDHEN and CDR2 SYDVKM. V was pared by 7 bases and J by 0 bases, with 5 bases of the junction left unmatched. This CDR3 contains 14 residues. The CDR3 reads CASTGTRVSYEQYF. The CDR3 DNA is TGTGCCAGCACCGGGACTAGGGTCTCCTACGAGCAGTACTTC. Looking up the rest from reference TRBV28 and TRBJ2-7 gives the full variable domain: DVKVTQSSRYLVKRTGEKVFLECVQDMDHENMFWYRQDPGLGLRLIYFSYDVKMKEKGDIPEGYSVSREKKERFSLILESASTNQTSMYLCASTGTRVSYEQYFGPGTRLTVT.

V gene TRBV7-8 combines with J gene TRBJ2-1; 7 bases are shared with TRBD2. This CDR3 is 12 amino acids long. The V segment lost 8 bases and the J segment 10 bases; nucleotides outside the gene matches: 8. Germline loops: CDR1 SGHVS, CDR2 FQNEAQ. This chain's CDR3 is CASGDYADEQFF. In DNA form, the CDR3 reads TGTGCCAGCGGGGACTATGCGGACGAGCAGTTCTTC.

This sequence joins TRBV7-2 and TRBJ2-5; D unresolved. Trimming shortened V by 5 bases and J by 2 bases, and 12 bases separated the two germline ends. This CDR3 is 14 amino acids long. In germline, CDR1 is SGHTA, CDR2 FQGNSA. This chain's CDR3 is CASSGQRVQETQYF. The CDR3 DNA sequence: TGTGCCAGCAGCGGTCAAAGAGTACAAGAGACCCAGTACTTC.

This clone appeared a single time. The chain uses TRBV18 and TRBJ1-2; D is uncertain. Germline V lookup: CDR1 KGHSH, CDR2 LQKENI. The V and J ends lost 5 bases and 9 bases respectively, with 13 bases between them. This CDR3 contains 12 residues. The CDR3 region is CASSIAEHSYTF. The CDR3 coding sequence is TGTGCCAGCTCAATCGCCGAGCATAGCTACACCTTC.

The V call is TRBV28, the J call TRBJ1-1; D remains unclear. This CDR3 region has 11 residues. V was clipped by 7 bases and J by 5 bases, with 8 bases between them. The germline gives CDR1 MDHEN, CDR2 SYDVKM. The CDR3 DNA reads TGTGCCAGCATGAGTAATACTGAAGCTTTCTTT. Its protein is CASMSNTEAFF.

The rearrangement joins TRBV2 to TRBJ1-1; D unclear. The V end lost 4 bases, the J end lost 0 bases, and 6 bases lay between the germline ends. This CDR3 has 13 residues. Looked up from germline, CDR1 is SNHLY and CDR2 is FYNNEI. The CDR3, as DNA: TGTGCCAGCAGTGTACAGCTGAACACTGAAGCTTTCTTT. It translates to CASSVQLNTEAFF.

This clone was counted a single time. The chain couples TRBV4-3 to TRBJ2-1; a weak D match, TRBD1 (6 bases). CDR3 size: 16 residues. Trimming took off 0 bases at V and 3 bases at J, with 12 bases between the two ends. CDR1 is LGHNA and CDR2 is YSLEER in the germline V gene. The CDR3 sequence: CASSQDQGTNYNEQFF. CDR3 in DNA: TGCGCCAGCAGCCAAGATCAGGGGACGAACTACAATGAGCAGTTCTTC.

The V and J genes are TRBV5-4 and TRBJ1-2, with 8 positions matching TRBD1. Germline assignment: CDR1 SGHNT and CDR2 YYREEE (reference sequence). V shed 4 bases and J 4 bases; nucleotides not matched to a gene: 9. This CDR3 contains 15 residues. The CDR3 loop is CASSQGQDSFYGYTF. The CDR3 nucleotides are TGTGCCAGCAGCCAGGGACAGGACAGCTTCTATGGCTACACCTTC.

The chain carries TRBV29-1 and TRBJ2-7; D is possibly TRBD2 (6 bases). CDR1 is SQVTM, CDR2 ANQGSEA, per germline. The CDR3 consists of 13 residues. CDR3 DNA sequence: TGCAATGGAGCGGGCAGGGCCTCCTACGAGCAGTACTTC. It is translated as CNGAGRASYEQYF.